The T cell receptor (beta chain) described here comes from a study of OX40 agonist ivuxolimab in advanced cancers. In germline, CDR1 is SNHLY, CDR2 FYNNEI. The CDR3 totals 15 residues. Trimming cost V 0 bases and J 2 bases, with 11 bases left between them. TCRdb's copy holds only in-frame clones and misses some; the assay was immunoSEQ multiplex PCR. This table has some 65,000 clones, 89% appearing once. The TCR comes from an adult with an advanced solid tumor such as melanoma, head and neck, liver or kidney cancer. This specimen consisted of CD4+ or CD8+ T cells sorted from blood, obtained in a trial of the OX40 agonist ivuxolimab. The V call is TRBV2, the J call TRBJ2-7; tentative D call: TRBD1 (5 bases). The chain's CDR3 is CASSEADSYTYEQYF. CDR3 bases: TGTGCCAGCAGTGAAGCTGACAGCTACACCTACGAGCAGTACTTC.